The 20 T cell receptor beta chains below come from one sample, sequenced in a study of T cell repertoires in cytomegalovirus infection. No cognate antigen is known for these TCRs. TCRdb reprocessed the reads with MiXCR, giving one entry per CDR3 protein. The table includes about a million distinct CDR3 sequences, 31% detected once. The starting material was cultured CD8+ T cells from PBMCs, obtained from culture after CMV antigen stimulation. These receptors were taken from a human donor in good health (CMV status not recorded). Some clones in this sample may be carry-over from other donors' samples.

The CDR3 DNA reads TGTGCCATCAAGAACAGGGTGAGGAACACTGAAGCTTTCTTT. It specifies CAIKNRVRNTEAFF. The rearrangement uses TRBV10-3 and TRBJ1-1, with D tentatively TRBD1 (6 bases). Germline V gives CDR1 ENHRY, CDR2 SYGVKD. Trimming cost V 7 bases and J 1 base, with 13 bases left between them. The CDR3 runs to 14 residues.

The J gene is TRBJ1-6, the V gene TRBV27; D not resolved. V was pared by 7 bases and J by 12 bases, with 19 bases between. Germline loops: CDR1 MNHEY, CDR2 SMNVEV (reference sequence). CDR3 size: 14 residues. DNA for the CDR3: TGTGCCAGCAACCAGGACGGCACAAGAAGACCCCTCCACTTT. It is translated as CASNQDGTRRPLHF.

The chain has TRBV4-2 and TRBJ2-7, with D possibly matching TRBD2 (5 bases). The CDR3 is 16 residues long. Trimming removed 0 bases at V and 3 bases at J, with 15 bases between. The V gene's germline CDR1 is LGHNA and CDR2 YNFKEQ. Here the CDR3 reads CASSQDPGSNFYEQYV. DNA of the CDR3: TGTGCCAGCAGCCAAGATCCGGGGTCCAACTTCTACGAGCAGTACGTC.

This clonotype appeared a few times. The CDR3 loop reads CASDSGGGETQYF. CDR3 in DNA: TGTGCCAGCGACAGTGGAGGGGGAGAGACCCAGTACTTC. The V and J genes are TRBV3-1 and TRBJ2-5; D tentatively fits TRBD1 or TRBD2 (6 bases each). Trimming removed 8 bases at V and 4 bases at J, with 14 bases between. This CDR3 has 13 residues. The germline V gene has CDR1 LGHDT and CDR2 YNNKEL (reference sequence).

This chain connects TRBV5-1 to TRBJ2-5, with 9 bases identical to TRBD2. J gave up 4 bases and V 0 bases, and 7 bases lay outside the gene matches. CDR3 length: 16 amino acids. Germline-derived CDR1 and CDR2 are SGHRS and YFSETQ. CDR3 in amino acids: CASSLAPSGVPETQYF. The CDR3 region has the DNA TGCGCCAGCAGCTTGGCGCCTAGCGGGGTCCCAGAGACCCAGTACTTC.

The chain carries TRBV2 and TRBJ1-5; no definite D call. The CDR3 has 13 amino acids. Trimming cost V 6 bases and J 0 bases, with 6 bases left between them. Looked up from germline, CDR1 is SNHLY and CDR2 is FYNNEI. The CDR3 DNA sequence: TGTGCCAGCAGGTCAATTAGCAATCAGCCCCAGCATTTT. Amino acids: CASRSISNQPQHF.

The V call is TRBV20-1, the J call TRBJ2-5; the D gene is possibly TRBD1 (6 bases). V was trimmed by 3 bases and J by 9 bases, leaving 17 bases between them. CDR3 size: 13 residues. Germline V gene data show CDR1 as DFQATT and CDR2 as SNEGSKA (reference sequence). The CDR3 nucleotides read TGCAGTGCTAGGGACAGCTACGGATGGGCCCAGTACTTC. It codes for CSARDSYGWAQYF.

About this clonotype itself: The junction does not match germline at one end; this may be a read error. The CDR3 nucleotides read TGTGCCGGCAGTTTATGGGTACCGATATCGGAACCCCTCCACTTT. Amino acid sequence: CAGSLWVPISEPLHF. V usage is TRBV27 and J usage is TRBJ1-6, with D hard to call. Germline CDR1 MNHEY, CDR2 SMNVEV (reference sequence). The CDR3 spans 15 residues.

This clonotype was observed a few times. The chain combines TRBV20-1 with TRBJ2-7, with D unresolved. CDR1 and CDR2 (germline): DFQATT, SNEGSKA (reference sequence). Trimming cost V 0 bases and J 2 bases, with 5 bases left between them. The CDR3 loop spans 12 amino acids. The DNA of the CDR3 is TGCAGTGCTAGAGATTTGGCCTACGAGCAGTACTTC. It codes for CSARDLAYEQYF.

This rearrangement joins TRBV20-1 to TRBJ2-7; 7 positions match TRBD2. In germline, CDR1 is DFQATT, CDR2 SNEGSKA (reference sequence). Trimming cost V 3 bases and J 5 bases; bases outside gene matches: 7. The CDR3 is 13 residues long. The CDR3 coding sequence is TGCAGTGCTAGGGCTGCGGGAGTCGACGAGCAGTACGTC. Translated, it gives CSARAAGVDEQYV.

The chain employs TRBV27 and TRBJ1-2, with TRBD1 identical over 9 bases. CDR3 length: 14 residues. The V gene's germline CDR1 is MNHEY and CDR2 SMNVEV (reference sequence). V dropped 4 bases and J dropped 6; count of bases not matched to a gene: 6. The CDR3 is CASSSLDRGHGYTF. CDR3 sequence (DNA): TGTGCCAGCAGTTCCCTGGACAGGGGTCATGGCTACACCTTC.

There are a few counts of this clonotype. V usage is TRBV5-4 and J usage is TRBJ1-1, with TRBD1 matching over 12 bases. The germline gives CDR1 SGHNT, CDR2 YYREEE (reference sequence). The V and J ends lost 0 bases and 5 bases, in that order; junction bases with no gene match: 8. This CDR3 contains 17 residues. This CDR3 is CASSLGPGQGARTEAFF. CDR3 DNA: TGTGCCAGCAGCTTGGGGCCGGGACAGGGGGCGAGGACTGAAGCTTTCTTT.

The V call is TRBV18, the J call TRBJ2-1; TRBD2 agrees at 10 bases. After removal of 2 bases from V and 7 bases from J, the junction contained 2 bases not matched to a gene. The CDR3 sequence is 14 residues long. CDR1 KGHSH and CDR2 LQKENI come from the germline V gene. The CDR3 DNA is TGTGCCAGCTCACCAAAACTAGCGGGGAATGAGCAGTTCTTC. Translated, it gives CASSPKLAGNEQFF. Full variable domain (rest looked up from reference TRBV18 and TRBJ2-1): NAGVMQNPRHLVRRRGQEARLRCSPMKGHSHVYWYRQLPEEGLKFMVYLQKENIIDESGMPKERFSAEFPKEGPSILRIQQVVRGDSAAYFCASSPKLAGNEQFFGPGTRLTVL.

In regard to this clonotype: A junction boundary mismatches the germline segment, possibly from a read error. The V call is TRBV7-3, the J call TRBJ2-3, with unresolved D. The CDR3 has 15 residues. Germline CDR1 SGHTA, CDR2 FQGTGA. The CDR3 spells CVSSQTEVDSDTQYF. CDR3 bases: TGTGTCAGCAGTCAAACAGAAGTGGATTCAGATACGCAGTATTTT.

This chain uses TRBV4-1 with TRBJ2-1; 7 bases are shared with TRBD1. From germline, CDR1 is MGHRA and CDR2 YSYEKL. The CDR3 has 17 residues. V lost 3 bases, J lost 5 bases, and 13 bases stayed unmatched. In DNA, the CDR3 is TGCGCCAGCAGCCAGGTGGCCGCAGGGACAGTTGACAATGAGCAGTTCTTC. It specifies CASSQVAAGTVDNEQFF.

This clonotype has a handful of counts. This chain uses TRBV2 with TRBJ1-1, with D possibly being TRBD1 (5 bases). Germline CDR1 and CDR2: SNHLY and FYNNEI. V shed 7 bases and J shed 1 base, with 10 bases lying between them. This CDR3 region has 13 residues. This CDR3 is CASILRGNTEAFF. CDR3 nucleotides: TGTGCCAGCATATTGAGGGGGAACACTGAAGCTTTCTTT. The variable domain in full, with the rest retrieved from reference TRBV2 and TRBJ1-1, is EPEVTQTPSHQVTQMGQEVILRCVPISNHLYFYWYRQILGQKVEFLVSFYNNEISEKSEIFDDQFSVERPDGSNFTLKIRSTKLEDSAMYFCASILRGNTEAFFGQGTRLTVV.

The table lists this clonotype with a few counts. The chain recombines TRBV20-1 with TRBJ2-5, with D possibly TRBD1 on 5 matching bases. Trimming took off 5 bases at V and 2 bases at J, with 21 bases between the two ends. Germline lookup yields CDR1 DFQATT and CDR2 SNEGSKA (reference sequence). The CDR3 spans 16 residues. CDR3 nucleotide sequence: TGCAGTGCTCATACCGATATGGAAAAGGGGCAAGAGACCCAGTACTTC. Translation: CSAHTDMEKGQETQYF.

The chain combines TRBV20-1 with TRBJ1-5; the D is unclear. Germline V gene lookup returns CDR1 DFQATT and CDR2 SNEGSKA (reference sequence). The CDR3 runs 16 residues. Trimming pared 0 bases from V and 3 bases from J, leaving 15 bases between. Here the CDR3 reads CSARDPGMIFNQPQHF. CDR3 nucleotides: TGCAGTGCTAGAGATCCGGGTATGATTTTCAATCAGCCCCAGCATTTT.

The chain has TRBV11-2 and TRBJ2-6; TRBD1 aligns across 7 bases. V gave up 2 bases and J gave up 2 bases; unmatched junction bases: 0. The CDR3 runs 15 residues. Germline assignment: CDR1 SGHAT and CDR2 FQNNGV. In DNA form, the CDR3 reads TGTGCCAGCAGCTTAAGGGGGCCTGGGGCCAACGTCCTGACTTTC. Residues: CASSLRGPGANVLTF.

The CDR3 coding sequence is TGCAGCGTTGGACCAGCGGGCACCGGGGAGCTGTTTTTT. It encodes CSVGPAGTGELFF. V usage is TRBV29-1 and J usage is TRBJ2-2; D is possibly TRBD2 (6 bases). The CDR3 runs to 13 residues. V lost 4 bases and J 4 bases, leaving 10 bases between the germline ends. Germline lookup yields CDR1 SQVTM and CDR2 ANQGSEA.